This TCR beta chain was captured in a study of T cell changes during pregnancy in multiple sclerosis. CDR1 and CDR2 from the germline V gene are MNHNS and SASEGT. The CDR3 is 13 amino acids. The ends were cut back, 6 bases at V and 3 bases at J, with 11 bases in the middle. TCRdb's copy holds only in-frame clones and misses some; the assay was immunoSEQ multiplex PCR. The sample comprises about 66,000 clones, roughly 90% of which are singletons, and less than 6% rests with the top ten. The chain is built from TRBV6-1 and TRBJ1-1; no clear D. The sequence came from a female donor with multiple sclerosis, enrolled in a pregnancy study. Sequencing was performed on CD8+ T cells from peripheral blood mononuclear cells, taken before pregnancy. Here the CDR3 DNA reads TGTGCCAGCAGGGGAGAACTGCACACTGAAGCTTTCTTT. This encodes CASRGELHTEAFF.